These 17 T cell receptor beta chains originate from one sample sequenced in a study of Tregs in tolerant kidney transplant recipients. Recipients received nonmyeloablative bone marrow transplants from related graft donors, with transient mixed chimerism. Generated by immunoSEQ multiplex PCR, the TCRdb table keeps only in-frame clones and is missing some. The profile shows approximately 90,000 clones, more than 85% of them singletons. Sample: CD4+ T cells from blood (PBMCs), taken 12 months after the transplant. The receptors were gathered from a human patient who received a combined kidney and bone marrow transplant. Some T cells may be supplied by the graft donor.

The chain carries TRBV10-3 and TRBJ1-1; a weak D match, TRBD1 (5 bases). Trimming pared 8 bases from V and 1 base from J, leaving 11 bases between. The CDR3 is 13 amino acids. Germline V gene lookup returns CDR1 ENHRY and CDR2 SYGVKD. The CDR3 loop is CAIGAGKNTEAFF. CDR3 DNA sequence: TGTGCCATCGGGGCAGGGAAGAACACTGAAGCTTTCTTT.

This chain connects TRBV6-1 to TRBJ1-2, with D possibly matching TRBD1 (6 bases). This CDR3 comprises 12 residues. V gave up 6 bases and J gave up 4 bases, with 9 bases separating them. CDR1 MNHNS and CDR2 SASEGT come from the germline V gene. The CDR3 is CASRSGAYGYTF. CDR3 DNA sequence: TGTGCCAGCAGATCAGGGGCCTATGGCTACACCTTC.

The V gene is TRBV5-6, the J gene TRBJ2-1, with 11 bases fitting TRBD2. Germline CDR1 SGHDT, CDR2 YYEEEE. The CDR3 runs 15 residues. Unmatched junction bases numbered 8, after V lost 4 bases and J lost 8 bases. CDR3 in DNA: TGTGCCAGCAGCAGAACTAGCGGGAGTATCTATGAGCAGTTCTTC. It yields the protein CASSRTSGSIYEQFF.

This clone is a singleton in its sample. In nucleotides, the CDR3 is TGTGCCAGCAGCTTAGCAGGCTTTGAGCAGTTCTTC. This codes for CASSLAGFEQFF. V gene TRBV11-3 combines with J gene TRBJ2-1; D remains unclear. V dropped 1 base and J dropped 9 bases, with 7 bases sitting between them. Germline lookup yields CDR1 SGHNT and CDR2 YENEEA. This CDR3 has 12 amino acids.

CDR3 coding DNA: TGCGCCAGCAGCTTCGGGACAGGGGGGTACAATGAGCAGTTCTTC. Its translation: CASSFGTGGYNEQFF. This rearrangement joins TRBV5-1 to TRBJ2-1; 11 bases line up with TRBD1. Germline V gene sequence: CDR1 SGHRS, CDR2 YFSETQ. The V gene end was trimmed by 2 bases and the J gene end by 4 bases; junction bases not matched to a gene: 2. The CDR3 runs 15 residues.

The rearrangement joins TRBV28 to TRBJ1-5, with a weak D call TRBD1 (5 bases). Looked up from germline, CDR1 is MDHEN and CDR2 is SYDVKM. The V gene lost 6 bases and the J gene lost 7 bases, with 10 bases spanning the gap. CDR3 length: 12 residues. The CDR3 sequence: CASSRWGQPQHF. Written as DNA, the CDR3 is TGTGCCAGCAGCCGGTGGGGCCAGCCCCAGCATTTT.

The rearrangement links TRBV6-4 to TRBJ2-7, with D perhaps matching TRBD1 (6 bases). The V end lost 0 bases, the J end lost 7 bases, and 16 bases lay between the germline ends. The CDR3 runs 15 residues. In germline, CDR1 is MRHNA, CDR2 SNTAGT. Here the CDR3 reads CASSDSRLGAREQYF. The CDR3 DNA sequence: TGTGCCAGCAGTGACTCGAGATTGGGGGCCCGGGAGCAGTACTTC.

The J gene is TRBJ1-3, the V gene TRBV9; no reliable D call. Trimming cost V 4 bases and J 1 base, with 15 bases left between them. Germline V gene data show CDR1 as SGDLS and CDR2 as YYNGEE. The CDR3 totals 16 residues. The CDR3 DNA follows: TGTGCCAGCAGCCTCCCGGGAGGGCAATCTGGAAACACCATATATTTT. Its translation: CASSLPGGQSGNTIYF.

In DNA form, the CDR3 reads TGCGCCAGCAGCCGGGACAGGGCGTACGGAAACACCATATATTTT. Protein: CASSRDRAYGNTIYF. The chain combines TRBV5-1 with TRBJ1-3; 9 nucleotides match TRBD1. CDR3 size: 15 residues. Germline V gene data show CDR1 as SGHRS and CDR2 as YFSETQ. V trimming: 4 bases; J trimming: 4 bases; junction bases outside the gene matches: 6.

The gene calls are TRBV5-4 and TRBJ2-1; TRBD1 agrees at 7 bases. Germline loops: CDR1 SGHNT, CDR2 YYREEE (reference sequence). The CDR3 contains 15 residues. V shed 4 bases, J shed 4 bases, and the junction held 8 bases outside the gene matches. The CDR3, as DNA: TGTGCCAGCAGCCTTATCGGGACAGTTTACAATGAGCAGTTCTTC. Its translation is CASSLIGTVYNEQFF.

The chain couples TRBV7-2 to TRBJ2-4, with TRBD1 matching over 8 bases. The CDR3 runs 16 residues. Germline V gene lookup returns CDR1 SGHTA and CDR2 FQGNSA. The junction had 6 bases not matched to a gene; V was cut back by 5 bases and J by 0 bases. Written as DNA, the CDR3 is TGTGCCAGCAGCGCAACAGGGGGTTTAGCCAAAAACATTCAGTACTTC. Translation: CASSATGGLAKNIQYF.

This sequence joins TRBV7-9 and TRBJ2-3, with 12 nucleotides matching TRBD2. The germline V gene encodes CDR1 SEHNR and CDR2 FQNEAQ (reference sequence). There are 16 residues in the CDR3. V lost 6 bases to trimming and J lost 3 bases; unmatched junction nucleotides: 7. This CDR3 reads CASSRLAGVKTDTQYF. DNA for the CDR3: TGTGCCAGCAGTAGACTAGCGGGAGTAAAGACAGATACGCAGTATTTT.

The chain couples TRBV18 to TRBJ2-3; 8 bases match TRBD1. V trimming: 4 bases; J trimming: 3 bases; junction bases outside the gene matches: 15. The CDR3 spans 18 residues. Germline V lookup: CDR1 KGHSH, CDR2 LQKENI. The CDR3 nucleotides are TGTGCCAGCTCACATGTCTACCGTCGGACAGGGCCTACAGATACGCAGTATTTT. This gives the protein CASSHVYRRTGPTDTQYF.

The chain has TRBV7-2 and TRBJ1-2, with D possibly TRBD1 on 5 matching bases. The V gene lost 1 base and the J gene lost 1 base, with 7 bases spanning the gap. CDR1 SGHTA and CDR2 FQGNSA come from the germline V gene. The CDR3 is 14 amino acids. CDR3 coding DNA: TGTGCCAGCAGCTTAGTACAGGTTAACTATGGCTACACCTTC. It is translated as CASSLVQVNYGYTF.

CDR3 residues: CASSFMTAANTGELFF. As DNA, the CDR3 is TGTGCCAGCAGCTTTATGACAGCAGCCAACACCGGGGAGCTGTTTTTT. This chain uses TRBV5-6 with TRBJ2-2; D is possibly TRBD1 (5 bases). Trimming took off 2 bases at V and 2 bases at J, with 13 bases between the two ends. The CDR3 has 16 amino acids. Germline CDR1 reads SGHDT; CDR2 reads YYEEEE.

The V call is TRBV5-6, the J call TRBJ1-6, with TRBD1 identical over 9 bases. J gave up 7 bases and V 2 bases, and 7 bases lay outside the gene matches. Germline lookup yields CDR1 SGHDT and CDR2 YYEEEE. The CDR3 totals 16 residues. The CDR3 region has the DNA TGTGCCAGCAGCTTAAGGACAGGGGCTGGAAATTCACCCCTCCACTTT. Translating gives CASSLRTGAGNSPLHF.

This clone appeared a single time. The rearrangement uses TRBV5-1 and TRBJ2-7; TRBD1 is a possible D gene (6 bases). Germline V gives CDR1 SGHRS, CDR2 YFSETQ. Trimming pared 3 bases from V and 3 bases from J, leaving 13 bases between. The CDR3 extends over 14 amino acids. For the CDR3, the DNA is TGCGCCAGCAGCTCGAAAACAGGGTACTACGAGCAGTACTTC. This translates into CASSSKTGYYEQYF.